The source of this T cell receptor (beta chain) is a study of T cell responses to AZD1222 COVID-19 vaccine. Whole-study results and caveats: Regions left unmutated in variants are reportedly the target of nearly half of spike-specific TCRs. Females outnumbered males among donors, who were mostly white British; clonal diversity was possibly underestimated. Repertoire samples came only from after the peak T cell response. Only a handful of AZD1222 recipients, more than five in all, had baseline seropositivity.

Repertoires were generated with immunoSEQ multiplex PCR, while TCRdb's copy carries only in-frame clones and drops some. The table has under 100,000 clones, 90% to 95% seen once. Details on this clone: The antigen is undetermined.

Germline CDR1 reads SGHDT; CDR2 reads YYEEEE. With 4 bases removed from V and 3 bases from J, the gap between germline ends came to 9 bases. This CDR3 comprises 13 residues. The gene calls are TRBV5-6 and TRBJ2-3; D is possibly TRBD2 (5 bases). This receptor was taken from an adult in good health. Sample: peripheral blood, taken on day 0 of AZD1222 vaccination. CDR3 in DNA: TGTGCCAGCAGCCTGACGGGGACAGATACGCAGTATTTT. Translated: CASSLTGTDTQYF.